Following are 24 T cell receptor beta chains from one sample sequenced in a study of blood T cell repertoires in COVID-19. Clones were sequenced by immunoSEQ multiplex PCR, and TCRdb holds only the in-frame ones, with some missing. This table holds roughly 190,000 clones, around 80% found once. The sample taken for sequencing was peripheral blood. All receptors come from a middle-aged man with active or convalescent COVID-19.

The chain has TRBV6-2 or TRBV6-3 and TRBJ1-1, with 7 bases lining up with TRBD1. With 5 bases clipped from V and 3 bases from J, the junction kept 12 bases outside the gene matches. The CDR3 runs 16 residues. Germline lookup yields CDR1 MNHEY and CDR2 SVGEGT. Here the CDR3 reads CASSKDLWTGDTEAFF. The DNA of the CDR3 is TGTGCCAGCAGTAAAGACCTCTGGACAGGTGACACTGAAGCTTTCTTT.

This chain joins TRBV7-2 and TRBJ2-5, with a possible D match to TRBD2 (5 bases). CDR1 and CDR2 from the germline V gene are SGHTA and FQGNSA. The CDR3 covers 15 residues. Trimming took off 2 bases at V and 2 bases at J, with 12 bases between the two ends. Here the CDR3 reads CASSLYSGKQETQYF. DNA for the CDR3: TGTGCCAGCAGCTTATATTCCGGGAAACAAGAGACCCAGTACTTC.

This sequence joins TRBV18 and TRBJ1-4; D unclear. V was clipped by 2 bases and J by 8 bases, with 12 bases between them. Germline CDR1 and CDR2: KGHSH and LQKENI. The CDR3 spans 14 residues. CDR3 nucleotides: TGTGCCAGCTCACCAAGAGAGGGTGGAGAAAAACTGTTTTTT. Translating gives CASSPREGGEKLFF. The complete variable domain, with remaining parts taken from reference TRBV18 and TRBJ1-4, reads NAGVMQNPRHLVRRRGQEARLRCSPMKGHSHVYWYRQLPEEGLKFMVYLQKENIIDESGMPKERFSAEFPKEGPSILRIQQVVRGDSAAYFCASSPREGGEKLFFGSGTQLSVL.

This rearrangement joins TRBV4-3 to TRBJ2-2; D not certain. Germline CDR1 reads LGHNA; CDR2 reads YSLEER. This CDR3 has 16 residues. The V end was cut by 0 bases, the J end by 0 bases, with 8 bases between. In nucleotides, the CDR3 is TGCGCCAGCAGCCAAGATGGCAAGTCGAACACCGGGGAGCTGTTTTTT. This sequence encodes CASSQDGKSNTGELFF.

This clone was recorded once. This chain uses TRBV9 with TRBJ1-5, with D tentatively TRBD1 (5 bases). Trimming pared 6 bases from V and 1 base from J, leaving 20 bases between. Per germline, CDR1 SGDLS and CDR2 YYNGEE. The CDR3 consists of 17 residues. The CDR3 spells CASTAGGDEGSNQPQHF. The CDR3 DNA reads TGTGCCAGCACGGCCGGAGGGGATGAAGGAAGCAATCAGCCCCAGCATTTT.

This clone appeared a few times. Here the CDR3 DNA reads TGTGCCAGCAGTTACACCAGTCCCTACGAGCAGTACTTC. This sequence encodes CASSYTSPYEQYF. This sequence joins TRBV6-2 or TRBV6-3 and TRBJ2-7, with D unresolved. The CDR3 length is 13 residues. Germline V gives CDR1 MNHEY, CDR2 SVGEGT. V lost 2 bases and J lost 2, with 7 bases in between.

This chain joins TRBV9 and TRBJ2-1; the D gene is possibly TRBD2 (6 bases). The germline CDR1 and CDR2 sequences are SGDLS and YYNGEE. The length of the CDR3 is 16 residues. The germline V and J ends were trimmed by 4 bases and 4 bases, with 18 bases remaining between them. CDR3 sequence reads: CASSPLGGTLYNEQFF. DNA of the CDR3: TGTGCCAGCAGCCCCCTGGGGGGAACACTATACAATGAGCAGTTCTTC.

As DNA, the CDR3 is TGTGCCAGTAGTATTAGCGGGACAGGGCACGGCGGCTACACCTTC. It translates to CASSISGTGHGGYTF. The J gene is TRBJ1-2, the V gene TRBV19, with 9 bases lining up with TRBD1. There are 15 residues in the CDR3. Germline loops: CDR1 LNHDA, CDR2 SQIVND (reference sequence). V gave up 3 bases and J gave up 8 bases; unmatched junction bases: 10.

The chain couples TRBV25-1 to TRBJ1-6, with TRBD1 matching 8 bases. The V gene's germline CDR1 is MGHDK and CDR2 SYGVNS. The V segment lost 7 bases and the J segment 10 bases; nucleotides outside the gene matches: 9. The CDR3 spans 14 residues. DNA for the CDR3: TGTGCCAGCAACCCCACAGGGGGAGAGTCACCCCTCCACTTT. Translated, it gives CASNPTGGESPLHF.

The CDR3 DNA is TGCGCCAGCAGCTTGGTTTCGGGACAGGGGGCAGAAGCTTTCTTT. Translation: CASSLVSGQGAEAFF. The V and J genes are TRBV5-1 and TRBJ1-1; 12 bases are shared with TRBD1. V shed 0 bases and J 8 bases; nucleotides not matched to a gene: 5. In germline, CDR1 is SGHRS, CDR2 YFSETQ. This CDR3 spans 15 amino acids.

The chain's CDR3 is CASSESRGNEQFF. The CDR3 bases are TGCGCCAGCAGTGAGTCGCGGGGCAATGAGCAGTTCTTC. The chain links TRBV10-1 to TRBJ2-1, with D perhaps TRBD2 (6 bases). Germline lookup yields CDR1 WNHNN and CDR2 SYGVQD (reference sequence). V was clipped by 0 bases and J by 6 bases, with 6 bases between them. The CDR3 has 13 residues.

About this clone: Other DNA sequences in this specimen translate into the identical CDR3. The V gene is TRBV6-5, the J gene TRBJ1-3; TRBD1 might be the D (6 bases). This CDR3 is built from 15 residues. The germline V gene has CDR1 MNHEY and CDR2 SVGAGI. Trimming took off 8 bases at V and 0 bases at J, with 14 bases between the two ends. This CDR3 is CASSRGLSSGNTIYF. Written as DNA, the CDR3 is TGTGCCAGCTCTAGGGGGTTGAGCTCTGGAAACACCATATATTTT.

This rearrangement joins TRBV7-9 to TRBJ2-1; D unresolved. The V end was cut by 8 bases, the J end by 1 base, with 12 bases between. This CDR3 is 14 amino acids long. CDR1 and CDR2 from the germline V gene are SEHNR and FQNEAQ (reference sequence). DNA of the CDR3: TGTGCCAGCGGCCCCCCCATGTCCTACAATGAGCAGTTCTTC. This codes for CASGPPMSYNEQFF. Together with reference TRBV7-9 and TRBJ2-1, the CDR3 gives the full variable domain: DTGVSQNPRHKITKRGQNVTFRCDPISEHNRLYWYRQTLGQGPEFLTYFQNEAQLEKSRLLSDRFSAERPKGSFSTLEIQRTEQGDSAMYLCASGPPMSYNEQFFGPGTRLTVL.

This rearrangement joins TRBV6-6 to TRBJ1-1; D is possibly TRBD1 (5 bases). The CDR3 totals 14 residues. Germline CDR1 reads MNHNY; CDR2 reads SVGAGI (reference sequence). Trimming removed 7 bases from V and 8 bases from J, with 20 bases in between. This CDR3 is CASTNRNPGTEAFF. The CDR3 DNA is TGTGCCAGCACTAACAGGAACCCCGGAACCGAAGCTTTCTTT.

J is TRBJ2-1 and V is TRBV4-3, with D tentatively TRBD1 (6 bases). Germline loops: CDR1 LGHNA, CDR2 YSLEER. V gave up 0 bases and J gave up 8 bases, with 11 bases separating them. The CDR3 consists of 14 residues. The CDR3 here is CASSQDGRGHEQFF. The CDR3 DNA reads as TGCGCCAGCAGCCAAGATGGCAGGGGACATGAGCAGTTCTTC.

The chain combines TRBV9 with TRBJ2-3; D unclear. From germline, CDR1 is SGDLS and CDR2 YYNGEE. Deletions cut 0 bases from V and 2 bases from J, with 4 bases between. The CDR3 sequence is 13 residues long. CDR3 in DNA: TGTGCCAGCAGCGTAGTTAACACAGATACGCAGTATTTT. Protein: CASSVVNTDTQYF.

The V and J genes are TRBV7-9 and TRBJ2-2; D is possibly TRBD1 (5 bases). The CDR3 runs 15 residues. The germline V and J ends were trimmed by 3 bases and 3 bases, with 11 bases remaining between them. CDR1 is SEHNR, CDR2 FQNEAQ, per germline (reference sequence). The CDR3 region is CASSFRRADTGELFF. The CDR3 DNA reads TGTGCCAGCAGCTTTCGCAGGGCGGACACCGGGGAGCTGTTTTTT.

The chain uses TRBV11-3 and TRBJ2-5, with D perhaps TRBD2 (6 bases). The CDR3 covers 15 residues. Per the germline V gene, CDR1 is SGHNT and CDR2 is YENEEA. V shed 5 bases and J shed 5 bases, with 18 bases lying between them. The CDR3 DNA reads TGTGCCAGCAGCGCTTCGGGCGGGGCGGGGGAGACCCAGTACTTC. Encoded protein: CASSASGGAGETQYF.

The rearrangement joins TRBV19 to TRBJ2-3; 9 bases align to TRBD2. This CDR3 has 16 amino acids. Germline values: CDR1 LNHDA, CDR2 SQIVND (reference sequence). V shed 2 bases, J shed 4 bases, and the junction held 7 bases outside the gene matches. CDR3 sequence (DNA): TGTGCCAGTAGTATACAGGCTAGCGGGAAGTCAGATACGCAGTATTTT. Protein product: CASSIQASGKSDTQYF.

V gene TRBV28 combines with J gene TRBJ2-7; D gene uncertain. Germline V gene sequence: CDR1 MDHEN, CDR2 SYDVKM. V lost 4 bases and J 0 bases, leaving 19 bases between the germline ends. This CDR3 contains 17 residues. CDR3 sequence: CASSSTLSAIRSYEQYF. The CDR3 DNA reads TGTGCCAGCAGTTCTACCCTCAGCGCGATTCGCTCCTACGAGCAGTACTTC.

The CDR3 reads CATQAGTVTDTQYF. The CDR3 bases are TGTGCCACCCAGGCCGGGACAGTCACAGATACGCAGTATTTT. The chain links TRBV19 to TRBJ2-3, with 7 nucleotides matching TRBD1. This CDR3 spans 14 amino acids. V shed 10 bases, J shed 2 bases, and the junction held 9 bases outside the gene matches. CDR1 LNHDA and CDR2 SQIVND come from the germline V gene (reference sequence).

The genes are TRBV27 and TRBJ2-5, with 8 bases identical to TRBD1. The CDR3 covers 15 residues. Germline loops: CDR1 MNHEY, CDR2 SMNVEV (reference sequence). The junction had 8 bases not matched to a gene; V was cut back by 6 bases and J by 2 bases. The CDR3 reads CASRRGRGRQETQYF. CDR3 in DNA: TGTGCCAGCAGAAGGGGCAGGGGGCGGCAAGAGACCCAGTACTTC.

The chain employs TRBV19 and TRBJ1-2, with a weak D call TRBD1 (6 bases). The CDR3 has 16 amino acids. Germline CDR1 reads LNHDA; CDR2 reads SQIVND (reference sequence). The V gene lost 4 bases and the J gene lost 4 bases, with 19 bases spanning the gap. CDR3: CASSRQKTGGPYGYTF. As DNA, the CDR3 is TGTGCCAGTAGTAGGCAGAAGACAGGAGGCCCCTATGGCTACACCTTC.

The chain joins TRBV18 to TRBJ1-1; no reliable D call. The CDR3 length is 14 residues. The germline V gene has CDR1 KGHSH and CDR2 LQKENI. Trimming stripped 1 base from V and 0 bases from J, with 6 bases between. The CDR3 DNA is TGTGCCAGCTCACCACGAGCCATGAACACTGAAGCTTTCTTT. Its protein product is CASSPRAMNTEAFF.